The 7 T cell receptor beta chains presented below share a single source sample, sequenced in a study of patients and donors after allogeneic stem cell transplantation. A single record per CDR3 protein comes from TCRdb applying MiXCR to the RT-PCR reads. In the table there are about 960,000 distinct CDR3 sequences, roughly 18% of which are singletons. Material for sequencing was blood, either unsorted or a sorted T cell fraction (not recorded which). The receptors here all came from a human donor who was either an allogeneic HSCT recipient or a stem cell or donor lymphocyte infusion donor (not recorded which). It is not recorded whose cells these are; they may come from a transplant donor.

The sample holds a few counts of this clonotype. The chain couples TRBV6-1 to TRBJ1-1; D gene uncertain. CDR1 and CDR2 (germline): MNHNS, SASEGT. V shed 6 bases and J shed 4 bases, with 18 bases lying between them. The CDR3 sequence is 15 residues long. In DNA form, the CDR3 reads TGTGCCAGCAGCCCCGATCTACCGCTCGGCACTGAAGCTTTCTTT. The encoded protein is CASSPDLPLGTEAFF.

In this sample, this clonotype turned up a few times. The chain is built from TRBV7-2 and TRBJ2-2, with a weak D call TRBD2 (6 bases). This CDR3 region has 15 residues. The germline V gene has CDR1 SGHTA and CDR2 FQGNSA. V was pared by 5 bases and J by 8 bases, with 18 bases between. Written as DNA, the CDR3 is TGTGCCAGCAGCCTCGGGGGACTCCCGTTAGGGGAGCTGTTTTTT. This translates into CASSLGGLPLGELFF.

This clonotype has a count of ten or more. The CDR3 DNA follows: TGTGCCACCAGTCAGGGAACCGGAGATACGCAGTATTTT. This sequence encodes CATSQGTGDTQYF. This chain uses TRBV24-1 with TRBJ2-3, with TRBD1 as a possible D gene (5 bases). Germline V gives CDR1 KGHDR, CDR2 SFDVKD. CDR3 length: 13 residues. The ends were cut back, 6 bases at V and 5 bases at J, with 11 bases in the middle.

This chain connects TRBV5-1 to TRBJ1-4; 9 nucleotides agree with TRBD1. The CDR3 has 14 amino acids. CDR1 is SGHRS, CDR2 YFSETQ, per germline. J gave up 7 bases and V 4 bases, and 5 bases lay outside the gene matches. The CDR3 region has the DNA TGCGCCAGCAGCCAAGACAGGGGGGTTGAAAAACTGTTTTTT. This encodes CASSQDRGVEKLFF.

This clonotype appeared a few times. The rearrangement uses TRBV24-1 and TRBJ2-3; TRBD2 might be the D (5 bases). The CDR3 is 14 residues long. V was pared by 4 bases and J by 2 bases, with 9 bases between. Germline CDR1 KGHDR, CDR2 SFDVKD. The CDR3 is CATSESGYTDTQYF. CDR3 in DNA: TGTGCCACCAGTGAATCGGGGTACACAGATACGCAGTATTTT.

The chain employs TRBV20-1 and TRBJ2-3; 7 nucleotides agree with TRBD2. Germline CDR1 reads DFQATT; CDR2 reads SNEGSKA (reference sequence). J lost 3 bases, V lost 3 bases, and 9 bases had no gene match. The CDR3 extends over 15 amino acids. CDR3 amino acids: CSARARAGGTDTQYF. In nucleotides, the CDR3 is TGCAGTGCTAGGGCCCGGGCCGGGGGGACAGATACGCAGTATTTT.

This clonotype was detected a few times. This rearrangement joins TRBV7-8 to TRBJ1-2, with 9 bases that match TRBD1. This CDR3 has 17 residues. Germline V gene lookup returns CDR1 SGHVS and CDR2 FQNEAQ. After removal of 4 bases from V and 0 bases from J, the junction contained 9 bases not matched to a gene. CDR3 in DNA: TGTGCCAGCAGCTCCCTTTACGACAGGGGGGCTAACTATGGCTACACCTTC. It specifies CASSSLYDRGANYGYTF.